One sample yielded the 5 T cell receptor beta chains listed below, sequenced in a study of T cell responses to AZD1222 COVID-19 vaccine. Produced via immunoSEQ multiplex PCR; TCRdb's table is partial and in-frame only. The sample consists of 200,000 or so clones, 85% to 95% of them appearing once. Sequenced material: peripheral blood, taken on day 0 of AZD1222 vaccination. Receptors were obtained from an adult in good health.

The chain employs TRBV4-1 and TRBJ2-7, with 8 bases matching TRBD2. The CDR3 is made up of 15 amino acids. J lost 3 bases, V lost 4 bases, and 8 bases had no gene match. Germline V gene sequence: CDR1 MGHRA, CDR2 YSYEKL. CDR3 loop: CASSPASGSFYEQYF. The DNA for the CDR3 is TGCGCCAGCAGCCCTGCAAGCGGGAGTTTCTACGAGCAGTACTTC.

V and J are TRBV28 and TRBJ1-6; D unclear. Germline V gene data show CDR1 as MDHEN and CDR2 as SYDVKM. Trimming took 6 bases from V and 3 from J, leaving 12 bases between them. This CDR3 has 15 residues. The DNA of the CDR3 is TGTGCCAGCAGGGAAGACTCTCTCTATAATTCACCCCTCCACTTT. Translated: CASREDSLYNSPLHF. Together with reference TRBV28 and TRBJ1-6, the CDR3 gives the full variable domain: DVKVTQSSRYLVKRTGEKVFLECVQDMDHENMFWYRQDPGLGLRLIYFSYDVKMKEKGDIPEGYSVSREKKERFSLILESASTNQTSMYLCASREDSLYNSPLHFGNGTRLTVT.

CDR3 sequence: CAWYITGRNYGYTF. CDR3 nucleotides: TGTGCCTGGTATATCACAGGGCGTAACTATGGCTACACCTTC. The gene calls are TRBV30 and TRBJ1-2, with a tentative D call TRBD1 (6 bases). From germline, CDR1 is GTSNPN and CDR2 SVGIG (reference sequence). V dropped 5 bases and J dropped 1 base, with 14 bases sitting between them. The CDR3 spans 14 residues.

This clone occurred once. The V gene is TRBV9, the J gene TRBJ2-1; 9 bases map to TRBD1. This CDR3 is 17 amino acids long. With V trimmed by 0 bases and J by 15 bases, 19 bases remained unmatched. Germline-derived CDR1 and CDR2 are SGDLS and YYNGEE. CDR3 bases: TGTGCCAGCAGCGTAGGTACAGGGGGCGCCCCTGCAGGGTGGCCGTTCTTC. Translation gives CASSVGTGGAPAGWPFF. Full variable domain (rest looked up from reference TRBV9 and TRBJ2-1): DSGVTQTPKHLITATGQRVTLRCSPRSGDLSVYWYQQSLDQGLQFLIQYYNGEERAKGNILERFSAQQFPDLHSELNLSSLELGDSALYFCASSVGTGGAPAGWPFFGPGTRLTVL.

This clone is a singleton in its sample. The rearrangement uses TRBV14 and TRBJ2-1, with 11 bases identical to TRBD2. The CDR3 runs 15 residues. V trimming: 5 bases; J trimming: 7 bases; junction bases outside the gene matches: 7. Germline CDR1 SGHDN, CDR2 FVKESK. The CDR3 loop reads CASSLAGGSGNEQFF. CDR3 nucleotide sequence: TGTGCCAGCAGCTTAGCGGGAGGGTCGGGTAATGAGCAGTTCTTC. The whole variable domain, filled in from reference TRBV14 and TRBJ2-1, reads EAGVTQFPSHSVIEKGQTVTLRCDPISGHDNLYWYRRVMGKEIKFLLHFVKESKQDESGMPNNRFLAERTGGTYSTLKVQPAELEDSGVYFCASSLAGGSGNEQFFGPGTRLTVL.